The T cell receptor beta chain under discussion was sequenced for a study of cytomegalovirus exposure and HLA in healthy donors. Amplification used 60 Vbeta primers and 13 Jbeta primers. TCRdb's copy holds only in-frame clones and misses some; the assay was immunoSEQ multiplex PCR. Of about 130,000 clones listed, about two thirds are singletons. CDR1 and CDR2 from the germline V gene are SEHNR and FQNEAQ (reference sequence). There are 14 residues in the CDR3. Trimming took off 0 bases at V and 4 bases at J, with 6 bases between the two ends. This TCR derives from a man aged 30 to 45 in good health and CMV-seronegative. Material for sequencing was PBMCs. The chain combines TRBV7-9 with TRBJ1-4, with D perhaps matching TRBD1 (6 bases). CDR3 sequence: CASSLAGGNEKLFF. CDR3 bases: TGTGCCAGCAGCTTAGCAGGGGGTAATGAAAAACTGTTTTTT.